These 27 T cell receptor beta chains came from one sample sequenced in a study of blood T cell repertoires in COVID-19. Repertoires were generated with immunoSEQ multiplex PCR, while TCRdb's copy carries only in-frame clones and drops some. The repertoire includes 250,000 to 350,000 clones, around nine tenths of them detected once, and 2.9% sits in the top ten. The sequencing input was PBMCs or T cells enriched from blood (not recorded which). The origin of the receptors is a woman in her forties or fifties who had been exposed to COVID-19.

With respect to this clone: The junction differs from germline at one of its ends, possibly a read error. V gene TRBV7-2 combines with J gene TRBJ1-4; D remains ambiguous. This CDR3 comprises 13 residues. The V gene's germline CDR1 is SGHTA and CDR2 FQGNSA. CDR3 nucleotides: TGTGCCAGCAGCTTAGGAGCTAAGGAAAAACTGTTTTTT. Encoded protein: CASSLGAKEKLFF.

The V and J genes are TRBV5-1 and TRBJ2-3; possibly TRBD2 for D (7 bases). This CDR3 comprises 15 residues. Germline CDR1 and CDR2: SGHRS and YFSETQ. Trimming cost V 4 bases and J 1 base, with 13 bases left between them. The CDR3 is CASSLAGARTDTQYF. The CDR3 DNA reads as TGCGCCAGCAGCCTTGCGGGGGCCCGCACAGATACGCAGTATTTT.

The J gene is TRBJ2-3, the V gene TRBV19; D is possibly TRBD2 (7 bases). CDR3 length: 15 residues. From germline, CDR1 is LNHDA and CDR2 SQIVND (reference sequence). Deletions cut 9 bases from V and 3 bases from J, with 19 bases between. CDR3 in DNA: TGTGCCAGCACCGGGGGGCTTGTTGGGACAGATACGCAGTATTTT. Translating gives CASTGGLVGTDTQYF.

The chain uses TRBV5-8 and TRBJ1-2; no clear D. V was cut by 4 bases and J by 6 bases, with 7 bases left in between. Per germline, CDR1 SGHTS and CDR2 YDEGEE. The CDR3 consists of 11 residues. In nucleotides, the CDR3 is TGTGCCAGCAGCCGACATAATGGCTACACCTTC. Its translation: CASSRHNGYTF.

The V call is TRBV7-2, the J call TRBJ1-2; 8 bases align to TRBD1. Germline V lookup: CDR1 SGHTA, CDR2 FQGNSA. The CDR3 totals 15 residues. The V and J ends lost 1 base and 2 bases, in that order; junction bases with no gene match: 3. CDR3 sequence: CASSLVQGANYGYTF. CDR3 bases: TGTGCCAGCAGCTTAGTTCAGGGGGCGAACTATGGCTACACCTTC. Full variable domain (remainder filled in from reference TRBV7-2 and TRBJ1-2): GAGVSQSPSNKVTEKGKDVELRCDPISGHTALYWYRQSLGQGLEFLIYFQGNSAPDKSGLPSDRFSAERTGGSVSTLTIQRTQQEDSAVYLCASSLVQGANYGYTFGSGTRLTVV.

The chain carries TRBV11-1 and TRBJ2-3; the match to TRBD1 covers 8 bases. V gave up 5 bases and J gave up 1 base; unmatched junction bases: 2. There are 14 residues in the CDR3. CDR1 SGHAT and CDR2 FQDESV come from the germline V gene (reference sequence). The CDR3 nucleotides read TGTGCCAGCAGCCTGACAGGGGGCACAGATACGCAGTATTTT. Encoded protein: CASSLTGGTDTQYF.

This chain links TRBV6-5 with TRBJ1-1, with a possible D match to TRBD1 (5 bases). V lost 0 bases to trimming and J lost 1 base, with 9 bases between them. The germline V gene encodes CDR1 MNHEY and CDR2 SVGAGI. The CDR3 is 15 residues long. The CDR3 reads CASSYSGGANTEAFF. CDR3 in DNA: TGTGCCAGCAGTTACTCTGGCGGGGCGAACACTGAAGCTTTCTTT.

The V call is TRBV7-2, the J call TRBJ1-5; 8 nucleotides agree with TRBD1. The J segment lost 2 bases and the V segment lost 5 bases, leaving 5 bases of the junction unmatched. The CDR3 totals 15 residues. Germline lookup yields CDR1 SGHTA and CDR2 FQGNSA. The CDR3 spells CASSVDRGGNQPQHF. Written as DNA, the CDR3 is TGTGCCAGCAGCGTCGACAGGGGCGGCAATCAGCCCCAGCATTTT.

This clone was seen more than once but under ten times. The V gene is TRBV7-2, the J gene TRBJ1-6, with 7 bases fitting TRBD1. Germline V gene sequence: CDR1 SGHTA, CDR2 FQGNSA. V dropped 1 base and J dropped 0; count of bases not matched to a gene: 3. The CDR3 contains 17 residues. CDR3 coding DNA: TGTGCCAGCAGCTTAGGCAGGGGGAGCTCCTATAATTCACCCCTCCACTTT. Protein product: CASSLGRGSSYNSPLHF.

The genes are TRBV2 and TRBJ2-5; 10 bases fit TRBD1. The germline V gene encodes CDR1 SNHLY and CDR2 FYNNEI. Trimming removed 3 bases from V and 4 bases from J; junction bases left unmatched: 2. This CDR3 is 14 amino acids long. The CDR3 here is CASSDRTGGETQYF. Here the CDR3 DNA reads TGTGCCAGCAGTGACCGGACAGGGGGAGAGACCCAGTACTTC.

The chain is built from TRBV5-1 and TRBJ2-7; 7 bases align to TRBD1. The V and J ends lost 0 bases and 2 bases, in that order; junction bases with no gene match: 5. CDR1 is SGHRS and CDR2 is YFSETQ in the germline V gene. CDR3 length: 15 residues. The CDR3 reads CASSLGSGQTYEQYF. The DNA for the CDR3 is TGCGCCAGCAGCTTGGGGTCGGGACAGACCTACGAGCAGTACTTC.

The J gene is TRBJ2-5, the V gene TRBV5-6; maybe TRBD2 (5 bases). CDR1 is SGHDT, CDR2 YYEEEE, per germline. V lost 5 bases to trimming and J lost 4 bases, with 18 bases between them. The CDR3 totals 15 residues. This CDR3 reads CASSFPPRDGETQYF. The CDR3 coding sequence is TGTGCCAGCAGTTTTCCCCCGAGGGATGGAGAGACCCAGTACTTC.

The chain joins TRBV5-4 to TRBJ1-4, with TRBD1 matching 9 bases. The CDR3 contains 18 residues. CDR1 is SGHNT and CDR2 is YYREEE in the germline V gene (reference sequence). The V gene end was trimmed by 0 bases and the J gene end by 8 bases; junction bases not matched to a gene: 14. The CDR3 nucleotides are TGTGCCAGCAGCTTGGCCGAGGACGGGACAGGGCTGGGGGAAAAACTGTTTTTT. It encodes CASSLAEDGTGLGEKLFF.

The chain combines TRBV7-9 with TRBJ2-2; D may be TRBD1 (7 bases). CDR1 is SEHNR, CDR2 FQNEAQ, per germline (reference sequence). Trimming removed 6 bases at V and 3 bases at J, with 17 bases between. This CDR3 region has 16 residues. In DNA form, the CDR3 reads TGTGCCAGCAGGCCTACAGGGGACTCCCACACCGGGGAGCTGTTTTTT. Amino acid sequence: CASRPTGDSHTGELFF.

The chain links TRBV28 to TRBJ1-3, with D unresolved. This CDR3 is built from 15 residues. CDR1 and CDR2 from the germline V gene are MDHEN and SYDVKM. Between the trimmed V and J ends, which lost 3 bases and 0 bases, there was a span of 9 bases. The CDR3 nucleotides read TGTGCCAGCAGTTTGGCCGGGAGCTCTGGAAACACCATATATTTT. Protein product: CASSLAGSSGNTIYF.

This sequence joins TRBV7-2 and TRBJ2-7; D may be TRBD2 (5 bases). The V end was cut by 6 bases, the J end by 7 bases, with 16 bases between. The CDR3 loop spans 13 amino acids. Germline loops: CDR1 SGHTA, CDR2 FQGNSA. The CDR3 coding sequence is TGTGCCAGCAGACACGCCTACCCGGGAGAGCAGTACTTC. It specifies CASRHAYPGEQYF.

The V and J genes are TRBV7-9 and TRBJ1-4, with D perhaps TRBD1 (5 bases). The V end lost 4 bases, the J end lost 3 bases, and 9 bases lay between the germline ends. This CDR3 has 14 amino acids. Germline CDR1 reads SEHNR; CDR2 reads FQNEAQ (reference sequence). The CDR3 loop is CASSYTGANEKLFF. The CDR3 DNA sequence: TGTGCCAGCAGCTACACAGGCGCTAATGAAAAACTGTTTTTT. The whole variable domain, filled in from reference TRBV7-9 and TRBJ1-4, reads DTGVSQNPRHKITKRGQNVTFRCDPISEHNRLYWYRQTLGQGPEFLTYFQNEAQLEKSRLLSDRFSAERPKGSFSTLEIQRTEQGDSAMYLCASSYTGANEKLFFGSGTQLSVL.

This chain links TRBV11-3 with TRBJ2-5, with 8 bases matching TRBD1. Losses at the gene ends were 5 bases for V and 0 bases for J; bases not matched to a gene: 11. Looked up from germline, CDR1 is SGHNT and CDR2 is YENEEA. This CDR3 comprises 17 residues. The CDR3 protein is CASSKSDRERNQETQYF. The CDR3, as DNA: TGTGCCAGCAGCAAGTCGGACAGGGAGAGAAACCAAGAGACCCAGTACTTC.

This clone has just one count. Written as DNA, the CDR3 is TGCGCCAGCAGCCAAGATGGGGTGTCAGGGGGAGCCAGGAATGGCTACACCTTC. Its translation: CASSQDGVSGGARNGYTF. The chain links TRBV4-1 to TRBJ1-2, with 7 bases that match TRBD1. Germline V gene data show CDR1 as MGHRA and CDR2 as YSYEKL. The CDR3 consists of 18 residues. V trimming: 0 bases; J trimming: 6 bases; junction bases outside the gene matches: 16.

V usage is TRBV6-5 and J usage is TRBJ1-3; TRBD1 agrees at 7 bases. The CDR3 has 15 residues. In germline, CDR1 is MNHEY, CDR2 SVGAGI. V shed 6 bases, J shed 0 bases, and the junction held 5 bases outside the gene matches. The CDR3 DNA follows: TGTGCCAGCAGAACGACAGGGATCTCTGGAAACACCATATATTTT. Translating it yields CASRTTGISGNTIYF.

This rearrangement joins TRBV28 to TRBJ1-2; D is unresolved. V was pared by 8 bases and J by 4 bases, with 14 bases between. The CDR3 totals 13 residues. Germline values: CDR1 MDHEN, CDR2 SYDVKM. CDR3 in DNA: TGTGCCAGCCGCCCCCCACTAGCCTATGGCTACACCTTC. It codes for CASRPPLAYGYTF.

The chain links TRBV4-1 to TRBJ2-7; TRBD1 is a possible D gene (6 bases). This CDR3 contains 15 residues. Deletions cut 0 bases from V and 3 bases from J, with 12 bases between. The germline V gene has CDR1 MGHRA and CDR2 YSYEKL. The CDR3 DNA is TGCGCCAGCAGCCAAGACGCCGGGACAATCTACGAGCAGTACTTC. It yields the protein CASSQDAGTIYEQYF.

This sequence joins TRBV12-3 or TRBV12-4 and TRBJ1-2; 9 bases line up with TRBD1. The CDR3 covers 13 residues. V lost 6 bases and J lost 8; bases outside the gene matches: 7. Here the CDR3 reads CASRSQGARGYTF. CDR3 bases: TGTGCCAGCAGGTCACAGGGGGCGCGGGGCTACACCTTC.

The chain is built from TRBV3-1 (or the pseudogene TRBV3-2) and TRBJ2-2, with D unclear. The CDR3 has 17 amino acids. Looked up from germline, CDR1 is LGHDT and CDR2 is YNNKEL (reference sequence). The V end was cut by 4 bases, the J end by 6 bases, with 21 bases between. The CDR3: CASSRTQDFSGSGELFF. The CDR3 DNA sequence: TGTGCCAGCAGCCGAACTCAGGATTTTAGTGGGTCCGGGGAGCTGTTTTTT.

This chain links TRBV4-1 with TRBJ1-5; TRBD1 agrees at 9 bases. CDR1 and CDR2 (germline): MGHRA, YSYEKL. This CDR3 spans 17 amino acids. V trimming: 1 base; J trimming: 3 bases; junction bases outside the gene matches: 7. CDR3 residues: CASSQVRTGEVNQPQHF. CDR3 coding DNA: TGCGCCAGCAGCCAAGTCCGGACAGGGGAGGTCAATCAGCCCCAGCATTTT.

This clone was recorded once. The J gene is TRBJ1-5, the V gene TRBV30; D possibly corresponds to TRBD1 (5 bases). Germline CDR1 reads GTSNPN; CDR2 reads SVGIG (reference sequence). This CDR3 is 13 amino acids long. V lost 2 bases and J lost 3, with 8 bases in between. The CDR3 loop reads CAWSSRDNQPQHF. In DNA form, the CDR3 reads TGTGCCTGGAGTTCCAGGGACAATCAGCCCCAGCATTTT. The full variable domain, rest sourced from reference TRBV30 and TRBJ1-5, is SQTIHQWPATLVQPVGSPLSLECTVEGTSNPNLYWYRQAAGRGLQLLFYSVGIGQISSEVPQNLSASRPQDRQFILSSKKLLLSDSGFYLCAWSSRDNQPQHFGDGTRLSIL.

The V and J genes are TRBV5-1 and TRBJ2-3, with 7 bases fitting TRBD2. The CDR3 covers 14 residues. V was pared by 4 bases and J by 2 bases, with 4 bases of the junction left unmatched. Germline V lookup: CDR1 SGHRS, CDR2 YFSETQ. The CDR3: CASSTGGYTDTQYF. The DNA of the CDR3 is TGCGCCAGCAGCACCGGGGGGTACACAGATACGCAGTATTTT.